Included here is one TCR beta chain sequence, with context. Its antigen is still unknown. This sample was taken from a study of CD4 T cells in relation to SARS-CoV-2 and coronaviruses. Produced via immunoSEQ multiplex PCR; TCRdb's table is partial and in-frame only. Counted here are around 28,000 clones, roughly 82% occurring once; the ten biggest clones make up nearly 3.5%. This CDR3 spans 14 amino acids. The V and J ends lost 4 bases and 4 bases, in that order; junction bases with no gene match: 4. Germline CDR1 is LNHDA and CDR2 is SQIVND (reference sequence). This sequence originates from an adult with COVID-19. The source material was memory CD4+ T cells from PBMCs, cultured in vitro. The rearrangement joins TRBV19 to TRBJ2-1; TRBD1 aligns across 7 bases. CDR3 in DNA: TGTGCCAGTAGTAGAGACAGGGAGTACAATGAGCAGTTCTTC. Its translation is CASSRDREYNEQFF. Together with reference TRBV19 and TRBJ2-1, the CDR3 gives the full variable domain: DGGITQSPKYLFRKEGQNVTLSCEQNLNHDAMYWYRQDPGQGLRLIYYSQIVNDFQKGDIAEGYSVSREKKESFPLTVTSAQKNPTAFYLCASSRDREYNEQFFGPGTRLTVL.